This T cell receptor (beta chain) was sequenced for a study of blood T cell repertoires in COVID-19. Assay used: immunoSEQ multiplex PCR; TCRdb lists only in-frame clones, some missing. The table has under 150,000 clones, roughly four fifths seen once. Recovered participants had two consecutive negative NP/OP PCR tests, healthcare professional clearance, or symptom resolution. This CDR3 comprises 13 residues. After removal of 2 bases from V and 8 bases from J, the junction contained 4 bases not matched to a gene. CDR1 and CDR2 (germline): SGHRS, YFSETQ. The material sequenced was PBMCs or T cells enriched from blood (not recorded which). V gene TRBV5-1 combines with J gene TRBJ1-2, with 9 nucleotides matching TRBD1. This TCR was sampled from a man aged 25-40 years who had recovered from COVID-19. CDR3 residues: CASSLRTGAGYTF. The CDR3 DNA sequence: TGCGCCAGCAGCTTACGGACAGGGGCCGGCTACACCTTC. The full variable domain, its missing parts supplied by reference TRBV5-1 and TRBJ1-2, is KAGVTQTPRYLIKTRGQQVTLSCSPISGHRSVSWYQQTPGQGLQFLFEYFSETQRNKGNFPGRFSGRQFSNSRSEMNVSTLELGDSALYLCASSLRTGAGYTFGSGTRLTVV.